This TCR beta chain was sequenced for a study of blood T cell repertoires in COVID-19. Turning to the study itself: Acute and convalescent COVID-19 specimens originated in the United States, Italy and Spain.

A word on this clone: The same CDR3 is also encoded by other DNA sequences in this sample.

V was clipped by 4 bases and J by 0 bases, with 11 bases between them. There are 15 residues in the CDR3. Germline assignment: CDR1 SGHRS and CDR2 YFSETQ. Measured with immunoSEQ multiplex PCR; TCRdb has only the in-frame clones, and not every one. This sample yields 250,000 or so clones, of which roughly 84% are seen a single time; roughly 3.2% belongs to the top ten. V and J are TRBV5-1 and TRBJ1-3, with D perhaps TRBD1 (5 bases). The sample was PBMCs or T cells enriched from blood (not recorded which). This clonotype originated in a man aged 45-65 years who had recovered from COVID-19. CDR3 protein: CASSLTGNSGNTIYF. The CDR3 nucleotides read TGCGCCAGCAGCCTTACAGGAAACTCTGGAAACACCATATATTTT.